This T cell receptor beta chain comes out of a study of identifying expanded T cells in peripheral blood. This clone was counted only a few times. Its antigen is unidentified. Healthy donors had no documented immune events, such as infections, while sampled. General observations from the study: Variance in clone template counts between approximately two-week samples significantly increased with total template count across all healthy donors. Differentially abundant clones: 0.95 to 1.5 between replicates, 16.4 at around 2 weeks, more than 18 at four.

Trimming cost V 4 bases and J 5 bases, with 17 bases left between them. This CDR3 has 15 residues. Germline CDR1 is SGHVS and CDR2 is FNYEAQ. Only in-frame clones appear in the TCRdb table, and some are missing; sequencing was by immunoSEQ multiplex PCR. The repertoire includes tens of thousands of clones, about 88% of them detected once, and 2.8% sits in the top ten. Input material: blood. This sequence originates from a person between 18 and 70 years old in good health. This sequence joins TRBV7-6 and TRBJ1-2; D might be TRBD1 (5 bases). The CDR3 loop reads CASSSRDRGEYGYTF. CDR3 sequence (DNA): TGTGCCAGCAGCTCCCGGGACCGAGGAGAGTATGGCTACACCTTC.